One and the same sample provided the 18 T cell receptor beta chains below, sequenced in a study of neurological immune-mediated disorders (dated by TCRdb to about 2019). Preparation of the library involved 5' RACE. TCRdb shows the sequencer as Illumina HiSeq 2500. The public reads were quality trimmed at Q25 with fastp and then assembled into clones with MiXCR by TCRdb, keeping productive beta chains. Every distinct CDR3 protein forms one entry, paired with its most common genes and DNA. The sample profile shows 50,000 to 70,000 distinct CDR3 sequences; under 3.5% of them were found once. The ten biggest clones cover approximately 3.7% of the sample. The specimen was PBMCs. These receptors were obtained from a man aged 40-49 years with multiple sclerosis.

This clonotype has ten or more counts. J is TRBJ1-2 and V is TRBV20-1; D might be TRBD1 (6 bases). V was clipped by 6 bases and J by 4 bases, with 15 bases between them. The CDR3 totals 13 residues. Germline CDR1 DFQATT, CDR2 SNEGSKA (reference sequence). CDR3: CSARNRDTYGYTF. The DNA for the CDR3 is TGCAGTGCGAGGAACAGGGATACCTATGGCTACACCTTC.

This clonotype was counted at least ten times. V is TRBV5-1 and J is TRBJ1-5; TRBD1 matches 7 bases. Germline lookup yields CDR1 SGHRS and CDR2 YFSETQ. Unmatched junction bases numbered 1, after V lost 0 bases and J lost 1 base. The CDR3 spans 15 residues. CDR3 region: CASSLAGGSNQPQHF. Here the CDR3 DNA reads TGCGCCAGCAGCTTGGCAGGGGGAAGCAATCAGCCCCAGCATTTT.

Turning to this clonotype: A read error may be the cause here, since a much bigger clone is one base away. The V call is TRBV7-9, the J call TRBJ2-5; D is uncertain. The CDR3 covers 11 residues. Germline V gene sequence: CDR1 SEHNR, CDR2 FQNEAQ (reference sequence). In DNA, the CDR3 is TGTGCCAGCAGCCCTGCAGAGACCAAGTACTTC. Amino acid sequence: CASSPAETKYF.

This chain joins TRBV6-5 and TRBJ2-7; the match to TRBD2 covers 10 bases. Germline CDR1 reads MNHEY; CDR2 reads SVGAGI. The V gene end was trimmed by 6 bases and the J gene end by 0 bases; junction bases not matched to a gene: 2. The CDR3 runs to 14 residues. The CDR3 reads CASSPSGSSYEQYF. The CDR3 coding sequence is TGTGCCAGCAGCCCTAGCGGGAGCTCCTACGAGCAGTACTTC.

This clonotype was seen repeatedly, ten times or more. The chain links TRBV5-1 to TRBJ2-6; tentative D call: TRBD1 (6 bases). The CDR3 is 17 residues long. Germline loops: CDR1 SGHRS, CDR2 YFSETQ. Trimming pared 0 bases from V and 2 bases from J, leaving 12 bases between. CDR3 nucleotide sequence: TGCGCCAGCAGCTTGGAGCCACAGGGAACTGGGGCCAACGTCCTGACTTTC. Residues: CASSLEPQGTGANVLTF.

This clonotype was observed at least ten times. The chain joins TRBV7-9 to TRBJ2-5; D remains unclear. The length of the CDR3 is 13 residues. Deletions cut 7 bases from V and 1 base from J, with 10 bases between. Germline values: CDR1 SEHNR, CDR2 FQNEAQ (reference sequence). The CDR3: CASILPSQETQYF. In DNA form, the CDR3 reads TGTGCCAGCATCCTCCCCAGCCAAGAGACCCAGTACTTC.

This clonotype was recorded many times. The V call is TRBV6-4, the J call TRBJ2-1; 9 bases are shared with TRBD2. Trimming at V came to 2 bases and at J to 8 bases, leaving 7 bases not matched to a gene. Germline V gene sequence: CDR1 MRHNA, CDR2 SNTAGT. CDR3 size: 15 residues. In DNA form, the CDR3 reads TGTGCCAGCAGTGACGCGGGGGGGTCAGCCGATGAGCAGTTCTTC. It translates to CASSDAGGSADEQFF.

This clonotype was observed at least ten times. The chain carries TRBV12-3 or TRBV12-4 and TRBJ1-1; unclear D gene. The CDR3 sequence is 14 residues long. V was clipped by 6 bases and J by 3 bases, with 14 bases between them. Written as DNA, the CDR3 is TGTGCCAGCAGACATTCTCGGCGGCACACTGAAGCTTTCTTT. Amino acids: CASRHSRRHTEAFF.

This clonotype was observed at least ten times. V and J are TRBV15 and TRBJ2-5; possibly TRBD1 for D (6 bases). The V gene's germline CDR1 is LNHNV and CDR2 YYDKDF (reference sequence). V was pared by 8 bases and J by 7 bases, with 14 bases between. The CDR3 loop spans 12 amino acids. This chain's CDR3 is CATGGALGTQYF. The CDR3 coding sequence is TGTGCCACCGGGGGCGCATTAGGGACCCAGTACTTC.

The chain uses TRBV27 and TRBJ2-2; the D is unclear. This CDR3 is 14 amino acids long. Germline-derived CDR1 and CDR2 are MNHEY and SMNVEV (reference sequence). Trimming removed 7 bases at V and 3 bases at J, with 12 bases between. In nucleotides, the CDR3 is TGTGCCAGCAACCACAACGGGTACACCGGGGAGCTGTTTTTT. This sequence encodes CASNHNGYTGELFF.

This clonotype was seen ten or more times. The chain carries TRBV15 and TRBJ2-1, with TRBD2 matching over 8 bases. V trimming: 3 bases; J trimming: 6 bases; junction bases outside the gene matches: 10. This CDR3 is 16 amino acids long. The V gene's germline CDR1 is LNHNV and CDR2 YYDKDF (reference sequence). CDR3 in amino acids: CATSRGLAGGINEQFF. The CDR3, as DNA: TGTGCCACCAGCAGGGGCCTCGCGGGAGGAATCAATGAGCAGTTCTTC.

This clonotype was recorded many times. This sequence joins TRBV10-3 and TRBJ1-5, with TRBD1 matching over 8 bases. Trimming took 3 bases from V and 3 from J; bases not matched to a gene: 4. From germline, CDR1 is ENHRY and CDR2 SYGVKD. The CDR3 is 15 amino acids. This chain's CDR3 is CAISERTGNNQPQHF. The CDR3 DNA reads TGTGCCATCAGTGAAAGGACAGGGAACAATCAGCCCCAGCATTTT.

This clonotype was seen many times. The chain combines TRBV5-1 with TRBJ2-1; 13 bases align to TRBD2. The CDR3 loop spans 16 amino acids. Germline V CDR1 and CDR2: SGHRS, YFSETQ. The V gene end was trimmed by 4 bases and the J gene end by 9 bases; junction bases not matched to a gene: 10. Here the CDR3 reads CASSKLAGGPILEQFF. The CDR3 DNA follows: TGCGCCAGCAGCAAACTAGCGGGAGGGCCTATCCTTGAGCAGTTCTTC.

At least ten counts were recorded for this clonotype. The V call is TRBV7-6, the J call TRBJ1-3; tentatively, D is TRBD1 (6 bases). The CDR3 sequence is 14 residues long. V gave up 5 bases and J gave up 0 bases, with 8 bases separating them. The germline V gene has CDR1 SGHVS and CDR2 FNYEAQ. The CDR3 DNA reads TGTGCCAGCAGCCACAGGGACTCTGGAAACACCATATATTTT. Its protein product is CASSHRDSGNTIYF.

The table lists this clonotype with many counts. The J gene is TRBJ2-5, the V gene TRBV20-1, with D possibly matching TRBD1 (5 bases). CDR3 length equals 13 residues. Deletions cut 6 bases from V and 1 base from J, with 12 bases between. Germline CDR1 reads DFQATT; CDR2 reads SNEGSKA (reference sequence). CDR3 sequence reads: CSAPTGAQETQYF. The CDR3 DNA reads TGCAGTGCACCTACAGGTGCCCAAGAGACCCAGTACTTC.

This clonotype was counted many times. This chain connects TRBV7-8 to TRBJ2-1, with TRBD2 as a possible D gene (5 bases). Trimming took 4 bases from V and 7 from J, leaving 20 bases between them. The CDR3 extends over 16 amino acids. Germline CDR1 is SGHVS and CDR2 is FQNEAQ. CDR3 DNA: TGTGCCAGCAGCTCAAGGGTAGAGGCAGGAGGTAATGAGCAGTTCTTC. Translating gives CASSSRVEAGGNEQFF. Drawing the rest from reference TRBV7-8 and TRBJ2-1, the complete variable domain is GAGVSQSPRYKVAKRGQDVALRCDPISGHVSLFWYQQALGQGPEFLTYFQNEAQLDKSGLPSDRFFAERPEGSVSTLKIQRTQQEDSAVYLCASSSRVEAGGNEQFFGPGTRLTVL.

The V gene is TRBV11-2, the J gene TRBJ2-7; 13 positions match TRBD2. The V gene's germline CDR1 is SGHAT and CDR2 FQNNGV. V shed 5 bases and J 5 bases; nucleotides not matched to a gene: 3. The CDR3 runs 14 residues. CDR3 in amino acids: CASSTSGGAHEQYF. The CDR3 nucleotides are TGTGCCAGCAGCACTAGCGGGGGGGCCCACGAGCAGTACTTC.

This clonotype was seen ten or more times. The chain has TRBV20-1 and TRBJ1-3; 9 bases align to TRBD1. The CDR3 loop spans 16 amino acids. Germline V lookup: CDR1 DFQATT, CDR2 SNEGSKA (reference sequence). After removal of 2 bases from V and 2 bases from J, the junction contained 7 bases not matched to a gene. The CDR3: CSARPRDRATGNTIYF. The DNA of the CDR3 is TGCAGTGCTAGACCCCGGGACAGGGCCACTGGAAACACCATATATTTT.